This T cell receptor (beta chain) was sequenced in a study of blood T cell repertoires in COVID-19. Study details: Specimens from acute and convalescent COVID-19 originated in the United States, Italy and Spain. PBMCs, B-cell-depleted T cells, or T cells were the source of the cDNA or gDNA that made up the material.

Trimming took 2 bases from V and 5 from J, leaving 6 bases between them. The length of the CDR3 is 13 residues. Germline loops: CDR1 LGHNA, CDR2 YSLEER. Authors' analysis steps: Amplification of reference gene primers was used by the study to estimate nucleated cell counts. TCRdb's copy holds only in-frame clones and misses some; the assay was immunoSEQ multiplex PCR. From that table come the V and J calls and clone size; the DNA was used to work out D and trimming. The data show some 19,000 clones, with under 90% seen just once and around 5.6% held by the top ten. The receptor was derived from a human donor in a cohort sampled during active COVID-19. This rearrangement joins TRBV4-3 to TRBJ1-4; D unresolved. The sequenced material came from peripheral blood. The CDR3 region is CASSQQTNEKLFF. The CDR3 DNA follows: TGCGCCAGCAGCCAACAGACAAATGAAAAACTGTTTTTT.